Listed below are T cell receptor beta chains from one sample, sequenced in a study of shared clonotypes between healthy human individuals. Here immunoSEQ multiplex PCR was the method, and the copy in TCRdb shows in-frame clones only, minus some. The sample holds approximately 740,000 clones; around two thirds are singletons and the top ten take less than 2%. The specimen sequenced was memory CD4+ T cells sorted from blood. Receptors were obtained from a young woman in good health. CDR3s include the opening cysteine and the closing phenylalanine or tryptophan. A D gene is named only where the DNA matches it firmly. Clone size is shown for a subset of rows, as once, few, many or a class of expanded clone.

CDR3nt	CDR3aa	d_gene	len	abundance	v_gene	j_gene
TGTGCCAGCAGCAGAGACTTCCATCAGCCCCAGCATTTT	CASSRDFHQPQHF	NA	13	NA	TRBV28	TRBJ1-5
TGTGCCAGCAGTGAAGGGGGACGCGCCCGCACATATAATGAGCAGTTCTTC	CASSEGGRARTYNEQFF	NA	17	few	TRBV25-1	TRBJ2-1
TGTGCCAGTAGCTTGGGGTATTCTAATGAAAAACTGTTTTTT	CASSLGYSNEKLFF	NA	14	many	TRBV19	TRBJ1-4
TGTGCCAGCAGTTTATCTATAACAGGGTGGGATGGCTACACCTTC	CASSLSITGWDGYTF	NA	15	NA	TRBV28	TRBJ1-2
TGTGCCAGCAGTTACCGCCTAGGACATGAGCAGTTCTTC	CASSYRLGHEQFF	NA	13	few	TRBV27	TRBJ2-1
TGCGCCAGCAGCTTAGGGGGTGCCGAGTGGCCCCAGCATTTT	CASSLGGAEWPQHF	NA	14	NA	TRBV5-1	TRBJ1-5
TGTGCCAGCAGCTCCAACTACGAGCAGTACTTC	CASSSNYEQYF	NA	11	NA	TRBV28	TRBJ2-7
TGCGCCAGCAGGGGGGACCGCCCACAAGATGAGCAGTTCTTC	CASRGDRPQDEQFF	NA	14	many	TRBV10-2	TRBJ2-1
TGCGCCAGCCGACCCGGGTGGGGTAGTGAAAAACTGTTTTTT	CASRPGWGSEKLFF	NA	14	many	TRBV5-1	TRBJ1-4
TGCAGCGTTGGGTATGGAGAGAGCTCCTACAATGAGCAGTTCTTC	CSVGYGESSYNEQFF	NA	15	NA	TRBV29-1	TRBJ2-1
TGTGCCAGCGGGGGACCCAGCTCCTACAATGAGCAGTTCTTC	CASGGPSSYNEQFF	NA	14	NA	TRBV2	TRBJ2-1
TGCAGCGTTGGAGCGGCCGTTAGCACAGATACGCAGTATTTT	CSVGAAVSTDTQYF	NA	14	NA	TRBV29-1	TRBJ2-3
TGTGCCAGTAGCTACCCTTTAAGTGGTATCAATCAGCCCCAGCATTTT	CASSYPLSGINQPQHF	NA	16	NA	TRBV19	TRBJ1-5
TGTGCCAGCAGTCGAAGGACGGATTCGGGTGAGCAGTACTTC	CASSRRTDSGEQYF	NA	14	NA	TRBV7-2	TRBJ2-7
TGTGCCAGCAGCTCCCCCCCACTGAACACTGAAGCTTTCTTT	CASSSPPLNTEAFF	NA	14	NA	TRBV7-9	TRBJ1-1
TGCGCCAGCAGCTTGGGGGGGCCGACAGATACGCAGTATTTT	CASSLGGPTDTQYF	NA	14	NA	TRBV5-1	TRBJ2-3
TGTGCCAGCCGTGCAGGGGTGGCGTCACCCCTCCACTTT	CASRAGVASPLHF	NA	13	NA	TRBV27	TRBJ1-6
TGTGCCAGCAGCGCCCGCAGGGGCTCCTACAATGAGCAGTTCTTC	CASSARRGSYNEQFF	NA	15	NA	TRBV9	TRBJ2-1
TGCGCCAGCAGCTTACAGGGAGACACTGAAGCTTTCTTT	CASSLQGDTEAFF	NA	13	NA	TRBV5-1	TRBJ1-1
TGTGCCAGTAGTAGAGGCCAGTATAGCAATCAGCCCCAGCATTTT	CASSRGQYSNQPQHF	NA	15	few	TRBV19	TRBJ1-5
TGTGCCAGCAGTTTACCTGACAGGGGGCGAACTGAAGCTTTCTTT	CASSLPDRGRTEAFF	TRBD1	15	NA	TRBV28	TRBJ1-1
TGTGCCAGCAGCCCCGGACAGGGGGCGGGGGAGACCCAGTACTTC	CASSPGQGAGETQYF	TRBD1	15	NA	TRBV5-8	TRBJ2-5
TGTGCCAGTAGTATTCAGGGGGGACAGCCCCAGCATTTT	CASSIQGGQPQHF	TRBD1	13	NA	TRBV19	TRBJ1-5
TGCGCCAGCAGCACGGGCCCGAACTACGAGCAGTACTTC	CASSTGPNYEQYF	NA	13	NA	TRBV5-1	TRBJ2-7
TGTGCCAGCTCACAGTCGAACGAGGGGGAGCAGTACTTC	CASSQSNEGEQYF	NA	13	NA	TRBV18	TRBJ2-7
TGTGCCAGCAGTCGACAGACCCTGAACACTGAAGCTTTCTTT	CASSRQTLNTEAFF	NA	14	NA	TRBV6-5	TRBJ1-1
TGTGCCACCAGCAAACAGGGGGATGAAAAACTGTTTTTT	CATSKQGDEKLFF	TRBD1	13	NA	TRBV15	TRBJ1-4
TGTGCCAGCAGACAAAGCAGGGGTTTAGGCACCGGGGAGCTGTTTTTT	CASRQSRGLGTGELFF	NA	16	NA	TRBV27	TRBJ2-2
TGCAGCGTACGGACTAGCGCTAACTACGAGCAGTACTTC	CSVRTSANYEQYF	TRBD2	13	NA	TRBV29-1	TRBJ2-7
TGCGCCAGCAGTGACAACCTTAGCGGGAGGGCCTACGAGCAGTACTTC	CASSDNLSGRAYEQYF	TRBD2	16	NA	TRBV10-2	TRBJ2-7
TGTGCCAGCAGCTTTGGGGGCTTTAATGAAAAACTGTTTTTT	CASSFGGFNEKLFF	NA	14	NA	TRBV5-6	TRBJ1-4
TGTGCCAGCAGCATACAAGAATTCTACGAGCAGTACTTC	CASSIQEFYEQYF	NA	13	once	TRBV6-5	TRBJ2-7
TGTGCCATCAAACCCCCCAACCGTTACAGGTTAGCCAACGAAAAACTGTTTTTT	CAIKPPNRYRLANEKLFF	NA	18	NA	TRBV10-3	TRBJ1-4
TGTGCCAGCAGTGTTGGCGGAGGACAGGAGTACTTC	CASSVGGGQEYF	TRBD1	12	NA	TRBV2	TRBJ2-7
TGTGCCAGCAGTTATCAACAGCGAACGGGGTATGGCTACACCTTC	CASSYQQRTGYGYTF	NA	15	many	TRBV6-5	TRBJ1-2
TGTGCCAGCAGTTTCTGGACAGGGCTCCAAGAGACCCAGTACTTC	CASSFWTGLQETQYF	TRBD1	15	NA	TRBV28	TRBJ2-5
TGCGCCAGCAGCCTAGCCGGGACAGGAGGGACAGATACGCAGTATTTT	CASSLAGTGGTDTQYF	TRBD1	16	NA	TRBV4-1	TRBJ2-3
TGTGCCAGTAGTCTCGGGACAGGTCTTGCCTACAATGAGCAGTTCTTC	CASSLGTGLAYNEQFF	TRBD1	16	NA	TRBV19	TRBJ2-1
TGTGCCAGCACCACTCCGGGACAGGGAGCAGATACGCAGTATTTT	CASTTPGQGADTQYF	TRBD1	15	NA	TRBV25-1	TRBJ2-3
TGTGCCAGCAGCTTAGGTCTTGCTAGCCGCTATAGGACAGATACGCAGTATTTT	CASSLGLASRYRTDTQYF	NA	18	NA	TRBV7-2	TRBJ2-3
TGTGCCAGCAGCCTTGGGCCATCTAGCACAGATACGCAGTATTTT	CASSLGPSSTDTQYF	NA	15	NA	TRBV5-6	TRBJ2-3
TGTGCCAGTAGGCCCAGCGGTAGCACAGATACGCAGTATTTT	CASRPSGSTDTQYF	NA	14	few	TRBV19	TRBJ2-3
TGCGCCAGCGGCCCCGGGACAGAGAGTTACGAGCAGTACTTC	CASGPGTESYEQYF	TRBD1	14	few	TRBV5-1	TRBJ2-7
TGCGCCAGCAGCTGGGACCCGAACACTGAAGCTTTCTTT	CASSWDPNTEAFF	NA	13	few	TRBV5-1	TRBJ1-1
TGTGCCAGCGGTAAACTAGCGGGTCCCAGCTCCTACAATGAGCAGTTCTTC	CASGKLAGPSSYNEQFF	TRBD2	17	NA	TRBV19	TRBJ2-1
TGTGCCAGCAGACCCCAAGGGGCTGGGGCCAACGTCCTGACTTTC	CASRPQGAGANVLTF	NA	15	NA	TRBV28	TRBJ2-6
TGTGCCAGCAACAAGGGACTTAATGAAAAACTGTTTTTT	CASNKGLNEKLFF	NA	13	NA	TRBV28	TRBJ1-4
TGTGCCAGCAGCTTTAACCGCAAGAGCTCTGGGGCCAACGTCCTGACTTTC	CASSFNRKSSGANVLTF	NA	17	NA	TRBV7-8	TRBJ2-6
TGTGCCAGCGAAACGGGAGGGCATTACAATGAGCAGTTCTTC	CASETGGHYNEQFF	TRBD2	14	NA	TRBV7-9	TRBJ2-1
TGTGCCAGCAGCGTATCCGGGAGACTCCCAGATACGCAGTATTTT	CASSVSGRLPDTQYF	NA	15	NA	TRBV9	TRBJ2-3
TGCGCCAGCAGCGGAGGGACAGAGGGGGAAAAACTGTTTTTT	CASSGGTEGEKLFF	TRBD1	14	NA	TRBV5-1	TRBJ1-4